Listed below are T cell receptor beta chains from one sample, sequenced in a study of tumor T cells in aggressive B-cell lymphoma. Assay used: immunoSEQ multiplex PCR; TCRdb lists only in-frame clones, some missing. The table records more than 1,000 clones, 60% to 85% of them present only once. Specimen: tumor tissue. The receptors come from an adult with diffuse large B cell lymphoma. CDR3s include the opening cysteine and the closing phenylalanine or tryptophan. D genes are given only for firm matches. Some rows have no size entry. The others give once, few or many, or a class for an expanded clone.

V: TRBV6-1
D: TRBD1
J: TRBJ2-7
size: -
CDR3: CASSDYGQGGRYEQYF
DNA: TGTGCCAGCAGTGATTACGGACAGGGCGGTCGGTACGAGCAGTACTTC

V: TRBV15
D: TRBD1
J: TRBJ2-7
size: -
CDR3: CATSRDRGIYEQYF
DNA: TGTGCCACCTCCCGGGACAGGGGTATTTACGAGCAGTATTTC

V: TRBV19
D: -
J: TRBJ2-1
size: -
CDR3: CASSTASLAGKANEQFF
DNA: TGTGCCAGTAGTACGGCCTCTTTGGCAGGGAAGGCGAATGAGCAGTTCTTC

V: TRBV27
D: TRBD1
J: TRBJ2-1
size: -
CDR3: CASSLSDRVTYNEQFF
DNA: TGTGCCAGCAGTTTAAGTGACAGGGTTACCTACAATGAGCAGTTCTTC

V: TRBV4-3
D: -
J: TRBJ1-2
size: -
CDR3: CASSQDSHSSSYGYTF
DNA: TGCGCCAGCAGCCAAGATTCGCACAGCTCCTCCTATGGCTACACCTTC

V: TRBV19
D: TRBD1
J: TRBJ2-7
size: -
CDR3: CASSIAGTGYYEQYF
DNA: TGTGCCAGTAGTATAGCCGGGACAGGGTATTACGAGCAGTACTTC

V: TRBV15
D: -
J: TRBJ2-3
size: -
CDR3: CATSEGPRRETQYF
DNA: TGTGCCACCAGCGAGGGGCCAAGGAGGGAGACGCAGTATTTT

V: TRBV2
D: -
J: TRBJ1-4
size: -
CDR3: CASRSDRNEKLFF
DNA: TGTGCCAGCAGGTCCGACAGAAATGAAAAACTGTTTTTT

V: TRBV2
D: TRBD1
J: TRBJ2-3
size: -
CDR3: CASRLTGVETDTQYF
DNA: TGTGCCAGCAGATTGACAGGGGTCGAAACAGATACGCAGTATTTT

V: TRBV19
D: TRBD1
J: TRBJ2-7
size: -
CDR3: CASSIETGAYEQYF
DNA: TGTGCCAGTAGTATCGAGACAGGGGCCTACGAGCAGTACTTC

V: TRBV5-1
D: -
J: TRBJ2-1
size: -
CDR3: CASSFTGNEQFF
DNA: TGCGCCAGCAGCTTTACGGGCAATGAGCAGTTCTTC

V: TRBV27
D: -
J: TRBJ2-5
size: -
CDR3: CASKTGLYETQYF
DNA: TGTGCCAGCAAAACAGGGTTGTATGAGACCCAGTACTTC

V: TRBV15
D: TRBD1
J: TRBJ2-7
size: -
CDR3: CATSRDRGIYEQYF
DNA: TGTGCCACCTCCCGGGACAGGGGTATTTATGAGCAGTACTTC

V: TRBV4-3
D: -
J: TRBJ2-2
size: -
CDR3: CASSRGGQTTGELFF
DNA: TGCGCCAGCAGCCGCGGAGGACAGACCACCGGGGAGCTGTTTTTT

V: TRBV27
D: TRBD2
J: TRBJ2-7
size: -
CDR3: CASISLAGDWRKQYF
DNA: TGTGCCAGCATTTCTTTAGCGGGAGATTGGCGAAAGCAGTACTTC

V: TRBV7-9
D: -
J: TRBJ2-3
size: -
CDR3: CASSHGLDTQYF
DNA: TGTGCCAGCAGCCACGGACTAGATACGCAGTATTTT

V: TRBV7-6
D: -
J: TRBJ2-3
size: -
CDR3: CASNSGDTQYF
DNA: TGTGCCAGCAACTCGGGGGATACGCAGTATTTT

V: TRBV6-1
D: -
J: TRBJ1-5
size: -
CDR3: CASSDEGTYSNQPQHF
DNA: TGTGCCAGCAGTGATGAAGGGACTTATAGCAATCAGCCCCAGCATTTT

V: TRBV29-1
D: -
J: TRBJ2-1
size: -
CDR3: CSVEEGAISVHYNEQFF
DNA: TGCAGCGTTGAGGAGGGGGCTATATCGGTCCACTACAATGAGCAGTTCTTC

V: TRBV9
D: TRBD1
J: TRBJ2-7
size: -
CDR3: CASSAGTGYYEQYF
DNA: TGTGCCAGCAGCGCTGGGACAGGTTACTACGAGCAGTACTTC

V: TRBV19
D: -
J: TRBJ1-4
size: once
CDR3: CASSQAGLNEKLFF
DNA: TGTGCCAGTAGTCAGGCAGGGCTTAATGAAAAACTGTTTTTT

V: TRBV27
D: -
J: TRBJ2-3
size: -
CDR3: CASSLGPTNTQYF
DNA: TGTGCCAGCAGTTTAGGGCCTACGAATACGCAGTATTTT

V: TRBV18
D: TRBD1
J: TRBJ2-7
size: once
CDR3: CASLRNAGTGTYEQYF
DNA: TGTGCCAGCTTACGCAACGCCGGGACAGGGACCTACGAGCAGTACTTC

V: TRBV28
D: TRBD1
J: TRBJ2-7
size: -
CDR3: CASSHPDRVAYEQYF
DNA: TGTGCCAGCAGTCACCCGGACAGGGTGGCCTACGAGCAGTACTTC

V: TRBV19
D: -
J: TRBJ1-5
size: -
CDR3: CASSLETLNQPQHF
DNA: TGTGCCAGTAGTCTTGAGACACTCAATCAGCCCCAGCATTTT

V: TRBV28
D: -
J: TRBJ2-7
size: -
CDR3: CASTDGTYEQYF
DNA: TGTGCCAGCACGGACGGGACCTACGAGCAGTACTTC

V: TRBV28
D: TRBD2
J: TRBJ2-7
size: -
CDR3: CVSTTGLAGIYEQYF
DNA: TGTGTCAGCACCACGGGACTAGCGGGTATTTACGAGCAGTACTTC

V: TRBV19
D: -
J: TRBJ2-1
size: -
CDR3: CASKVRTDYNEQFF
DNA: TGTGCCAGTAAGGTAAGGACAGACTACAATGAGCAGTTCTTC

V: TRBV30
D: TRBD2
J: TRBJ2-7
size: -
CDR3: CAWSVAGGVYEQYF
DNA: TGTGCCTGGAGTGTAGCGGGAGGGGTCTACGAGCAGTACTTC

V: TRBV6-1
D: TRBD2
J: TRBJ2-3
size: -
CDR3: CASSVPAGAPDTQYF
DNA: TGTGCCAGCAGTGTTCCAGCGGGAGCCCCAGATACGCAGTATTTT

V: TRBV4-2
D: -
J: TRBJ2-2
size: -
CDR3: CASSQNPGYRTGELFF
DNA: TGTGCCAGCAGCCAAAATCCAGGGTACCGGACCGGGGAGCTGTTTTTT

V: TRBV21-1
D: -
J: TRBJ1-4
size: few
CDR3: CASRCVIATRHNEKLFF
DNA: TGTGCCAGCAGGTGTGTCATAGCTACAAGGCATAATGAAAAACTGTTTTTT

V: TRBV9
D: -
J: TRBJ2-1
size: -
CDR3: CASSVPQGLYNEQFF
DNA: TGTGCCAGCAGCGTGCCGCAGGGATTATACAATGAGCAGTTCTTC

V: TRBV27
D: TRBD1
J: TRBJ2-4
size: -
CDR3: CAKTGGLTKNIQYF
DNA: TGTGCCAAGACAGGGGGCTTGACCAAAAACATTCAGTACTTC

V: TRBV29-1
D: TRBD1
J: TRBJ2-1
size: once
CDR3: CSVDYRGRINEQFF
DNA: TGCAGCGTTGATTACAGGGGGCGGATCAATGAGCAGTTCTTC

V: TRBV7-3
D: -
J: TRBJ1-5
size: -
CDR3: CASSLGQPQHF
DNA: TGTGCCAGCAGCTTAGGCCAGCCCCAGCATTTT

V: TRBV28
D: TRBD2
J: TRBJ2-7
size: -
CDR3: CASLTSGPSYEQYF
DNA: TGTGCCAGCCTGACTAGCGGACCCTCCTACGAGCAGTACTTC

V: TRBV19
D: -
J: TRBJ1-2
size: few
CDR3: CASSIFPRSNYGYTF
DNA: TGTGCCAGTAGTATATTCCCGAGATCTAACTATGGCTACACCTTC

V: TRBV14
D: TRBD2
J: TRBJ2-7
size: -
CDR3: CASSLSGSNREQYF
DNA: TGTGCCAGCAGCCTAAGCGGGAGTAACAGGGAGCAGTACTTC

V: TRBV7-6
D: -
J: TRBJ2-7
size: -
CDR3: CASSLGGRVYEQYF
DNA: TGTGCCAGCAGCTTAGGTGGCAGGGTCTACGAGCAGTACTTC

V: TRBV5-1
D: -
J: TRBJ1-2
size: -
CDR3: CASSLYGSDYGYTF
DNA: TGCGCCAGCAGCTTGTACGGTAGCGACTATGGCTACACCTTC

V: TRBV6-4
D: TRBD2
J: TRBJ2-1
size: -
CDR3: CASSDSGTTPYNEQFF
DNA: TGTGCCAGCAGTGACTCAGGGACTACTCCCTACAATGAGCAGTTCTTC

V: TRBV6-5
D: TRBD1
J: TRBJ2-1
size: -
CDR3: CASSTTGFNEQFF
DNA: TGTGCCAGCAGTACGACAGGGTTCAATGAGCAGTTCTTC

V: TRBV28
D: TRBD2
J: TRBJ2-4
size: -
CDR3: CASSLGGLASSLAKNIQYF
DNA: TGTGCCAGCAGTTTGGGGGGACTAGCGAGTTCCCTAGCCAAAAACATTCAGTACTTC

V: TRBV5-1
D: -
J: TRBJ1-1
size: once
CDR3: CASSPGVGQWATEAFF
DNA: TGCGCCAGCAGCCCGGGCGTCGGACAGTGGGCCACTGAAGCTTTCTTT

V: TRBV30
D: -
J: TRBJ1-4
size: -
CDR3: CAWAHTGPNEKLFF
DNA: TGTGCCTGGGCCCATACAGGGCCTAATGAAAAACTGTTTTTT

V: TRBV9
D: -
J: TRBJ2-3
size: -
CDR3: CASSDLGFSTDTQYF
DNA: TGTGCCAGCAGCGACCTAGGCTTTAGTACAGATACGCAGTATTTT